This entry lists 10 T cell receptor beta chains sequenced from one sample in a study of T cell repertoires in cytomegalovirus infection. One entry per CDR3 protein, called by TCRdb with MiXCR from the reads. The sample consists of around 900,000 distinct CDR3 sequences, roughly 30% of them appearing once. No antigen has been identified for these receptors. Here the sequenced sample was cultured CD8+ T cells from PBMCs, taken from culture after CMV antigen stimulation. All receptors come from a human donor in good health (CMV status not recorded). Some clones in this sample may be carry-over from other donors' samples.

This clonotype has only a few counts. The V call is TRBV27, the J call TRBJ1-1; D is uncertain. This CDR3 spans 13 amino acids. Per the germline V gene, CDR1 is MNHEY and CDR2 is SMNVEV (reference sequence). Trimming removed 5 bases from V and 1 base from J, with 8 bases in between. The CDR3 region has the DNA TGTGCCAGCAGTGCGGGCAGGAACACTGAAGCTTTCTTT. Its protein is CASSAGRNTEAFF.

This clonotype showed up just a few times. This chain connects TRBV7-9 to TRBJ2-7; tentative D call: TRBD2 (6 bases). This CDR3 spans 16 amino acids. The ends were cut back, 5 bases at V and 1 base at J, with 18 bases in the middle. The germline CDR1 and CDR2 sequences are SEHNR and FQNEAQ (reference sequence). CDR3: CASSPSGFSGSYEQYF. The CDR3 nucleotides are TGTGCCAGCAGCCCGAGTGGTTTTAGCGGTTCCTACGAGCAGTACTTC.

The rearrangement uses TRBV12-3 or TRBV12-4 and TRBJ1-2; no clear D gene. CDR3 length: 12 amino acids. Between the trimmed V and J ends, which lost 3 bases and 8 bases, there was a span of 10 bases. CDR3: CASSFWEWGYTF. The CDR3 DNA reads TGTGCCAGCAGTTTCTGGGAATGGGGCTACACCTTC.

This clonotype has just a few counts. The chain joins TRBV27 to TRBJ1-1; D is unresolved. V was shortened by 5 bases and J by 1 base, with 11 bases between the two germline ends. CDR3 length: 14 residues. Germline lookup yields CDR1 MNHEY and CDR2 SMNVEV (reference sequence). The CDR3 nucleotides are TGTGCCAGCAGTCCCCTAACAGAGAACACTGAAGCTTTCTTT. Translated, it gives CASSPLTENTEAFF.

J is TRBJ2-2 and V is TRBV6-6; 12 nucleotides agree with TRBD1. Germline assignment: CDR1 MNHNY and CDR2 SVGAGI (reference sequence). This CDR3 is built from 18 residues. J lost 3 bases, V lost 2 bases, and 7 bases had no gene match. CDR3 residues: CASSYLRGQGADTGELFF. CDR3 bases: TGTGCCAGCAGTTACCTTCGGGGACAGGGGGCGGACACCGGGGAGCTGTTTTTT.

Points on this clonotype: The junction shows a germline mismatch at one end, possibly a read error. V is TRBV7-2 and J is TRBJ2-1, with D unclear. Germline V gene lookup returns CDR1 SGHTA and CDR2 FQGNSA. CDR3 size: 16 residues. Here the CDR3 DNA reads TGTGCCAGCAGCTCTACCGGGCCGACCTACTACAATGAGGAGTTCTTC. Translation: CASSSTGPTYYNEEFF.

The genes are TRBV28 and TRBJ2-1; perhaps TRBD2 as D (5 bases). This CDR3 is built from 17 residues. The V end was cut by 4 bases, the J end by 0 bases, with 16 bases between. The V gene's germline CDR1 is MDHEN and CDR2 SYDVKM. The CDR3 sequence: CASSWSYIGSSYNEQFF. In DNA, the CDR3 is TGTGCCAGCAGTTGGTCTTACATTGGGAGCTCCTACAATGAGCAGTTCTTC.

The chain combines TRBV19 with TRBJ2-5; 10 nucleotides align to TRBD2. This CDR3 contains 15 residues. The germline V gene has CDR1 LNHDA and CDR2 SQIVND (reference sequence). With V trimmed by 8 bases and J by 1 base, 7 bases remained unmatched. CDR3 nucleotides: TGTGCCAGTCGGGGGCTAGCGGGGGCCCAAGAGACCCAGTACTTC. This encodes CASRGLAGAQETQYF.

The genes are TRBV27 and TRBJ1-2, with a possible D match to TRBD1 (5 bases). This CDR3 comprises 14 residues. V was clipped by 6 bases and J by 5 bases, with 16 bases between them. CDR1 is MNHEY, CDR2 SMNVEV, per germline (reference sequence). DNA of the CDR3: TGTGCCAGCAGGGGGGTAGGAGGGAGATATGGCTACACCTTC. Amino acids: CASRGVGGRYGYTF.

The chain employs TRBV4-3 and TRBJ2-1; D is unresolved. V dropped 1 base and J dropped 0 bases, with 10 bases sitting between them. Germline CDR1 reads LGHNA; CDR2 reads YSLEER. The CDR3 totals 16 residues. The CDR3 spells CASSQGFSSSYNEQFF. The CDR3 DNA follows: TGCGCCAGCAGCCAAGGCTTTTCTAGCTCCTACAATGAGCAGTTCTTC.